The 3 T cell receptor beta chains presented below share a single source sample, sequenced in a study of T cell clones after liver transplantation. The assay was immunoSEQ multiplex PCR, and TCRdb's table has in-frame clones only and misses some. The sample has over 45,000 clones; roughly 74% are singletons. The sample here was CD4+ T cells from blood, taken around 52 months after liver transplant. The receptors come from a human patient who received a liver transplant. Some T cells could come from the graft donor.

This clone was found a few times. V gene TRBV11-1 combines with J gene TRBJ2-5, with D possibly matching TRBD2 (5 bases). The germline gives CDR1 SGHAT, CDR2 FQDESV (reference sequence). The CDR3 extends over 13 amino acids. With 3 bases removed from V and 4 bases from J, the gap between germline ends came to 9 bases. Here the CDR3 DNA reads TGTGCCAGCAGCTTCGGGATTCGAGAGACCCAGTACTTC. It specifies CASSFGIRETQYF.

The chain uses TRBV11-2 and TRBJ2-5, with no clear D. V was cut by 6 bases and J by 5 bases, with 16 bases left in between. This CDR3 has 14 residues. Looked up from germline, CDR1 is SGHAT and CDR2 is FQNNGV. CDR3 protein: CASRTIRARETQYF. In DNA form, the CDR3 reads TGTGCCAGCAGGACAATACGAGCCCGGGAGACCCAGTACTTC.

This rearrangement joins TRBV2 to TRBJ1-1, with 8 bases lining up with TRBD1. The CDR3 runs 16 residues. The V and J ends lost 2 bases and 2 bases, in that order; junction bases with no gene match: 7. Germline V CDR1 and CDR2: SNHLY, FYNNEI. The CDR3, as DNA: TGTGCCAGCAGTGAATACCAGGCAGGGGGCAACACTGAAGCTTTCTTT. Protein: CASSEYQAGGNTEAFF.